Sequencing of this T cell receptor beta chain was carried out in a study of cytomegalovirus exposure and HLA in healthy donors. Background on the study: Later, an analysis reported that the 95 to 150 validation repertoires had used the same platform as the 550 to 750 first-cohort repertoires. General study points: High specificity and sensitivity for cytomegalovirus status were reported for the classifier. The authors enumerated some 160 TCR beta chains as linked to cytomegalovirus.

This clone was counted a single time. Its target is not known. V was shortened by 4 bases and J by 5 bases, with 16 bases between the two germline ends. CDR1 and CDR2 (germline): SGHNT, YYREEE (reference sequence). This CDR3 spans 14 amino acids. A roughly 120-subject validation cohort, separate from the 666-subject first cohort, supplied the donors. Profiling relied on immunoSEQ multiplex PCR, and the TCRdb table lists in-frame clones only, not all of them. The data contain around 80,000 clones, approximately 96% of them singletons. The source material was PBMCs. The receptor comes from a woman aged 18-29 years in good health and CMV-seronegative. The V call is TRBV5-4, the J call TRBJ2-7; tentatively, D is TRBD2 (6 bases). The CDR3 protein is CASSPVGGLDEQYF. The CDR3 region has the DNA TGTGCCAGCAGCCCAGTGGGGGGACTTGACGAGCAGTACTTC.